Listed below are T cell receptor beta chains from one sample, sequenced in a study of OX40 agonist ivuxolimab in advanced cancers. The table came from immunoSEQ multiplex PCR; TCRdb's copy has only in-frame clones and leaves some out. This table holds about 56,000 clones, less than 85% found once. Here the sequenced sample was CD4+ or CD8+ T cells sorted from blood, taken in a trial of the OX40 agonist ivuxolimab. The receptors were sampled from an adult with an advanced solid tumor such as melanoma, head and neck, liver or kidney cancer. CDR3s include the opening cysteine and the closing phenylalanine or tryptophan. D genes are given only for firm matches. A clone size is listed for some rows: how often the clone was seen (once, few, many), or a class if it is expanded.

V	D	J	size	CDR3	DNA
TRBV2	.	TRBJ2-2	.	CASTKRGRTNTGELFF	TGTGCCAGCACTAAGAGGGGACGCACGAACACCGGGGAGCTGTTTTTT
TRBV6-6	TRBD1	TRBJ1-2	.	CASSPPGTGNYGYTF	TGTGCCAGCAGTCCTCCCGGGACAGGGAACTATGGCTACACCTTC
TRBV2	.	TRBJ2-3	.	CASSDAMGADTQYF	TGTGCCAGCAGTGATGCCATGGGGGCAGATACGCAGTATTTT
TRBV6-1	.	TRBJ1-5	.	CASRPGHHPNQPQHF	TGTGCCAGCAGGCCCGGACACCACCCCAATCAGCCCCAGCATTTT
TRBV25-1	.	TRBJ2-3	.	CASRRADTQYF	TGTGCCAGCAGAAGAGCAGATACGCAGTATTTT
TRBV6-5	.	TRBJ2-7	.	CASSYTGEQYF	TGTGCCAGCAGTTACACTGGGGAGCAGTACTTC
TRBV5-8	TRBD2	TRBJ2-7	once	CASSLGASGSYEQYF	TGTGCCAGCAGCTTGGGGGCTAGCGGATCCTACGAGCAGTACTTC
TRBV28	TRBD1	TRBJ2-1	.	CASTPPGTVNNEQFF	TGTGCCAGCACCCCTCCCGGGACAGTAAACAATGAGCAGTTCTTC
TRBV18	.	TRBJ2-2	.	CASSPGGTNTGELFF	TGTGCCAGCTCACCAGGGGGGACGAACACCGGGGAGCTGTTTTTT
TRBV10-2	TRBD1	TRBJ1-5	.	CASSERDSVRPQHF	TGCGCCAGCAGTGAACGGGACAGTGTGCGGCCCCAGCATTTT
TRBV27	TRBD1	TRBJ1-5	few	CASRTGGQPQHF	TGTGCCAGCAGGACAGGGGGACAGCCCCAGCATTTT
TRBV7-2	.	TRBJ2-1	.	CASSLASFNNEQFF	TGTGCCAGCAGCTTAGCCAGTTTCAACAATGAGCAGTTCTTC
TRBV10-3	.	TRBJ1-5	.	CAISEGGLGQPQHF	TGTGCCATCAGTGAGGGGGGCCTGGGTCAGCCCCAGCATTTT
TRBV21-1	.	TRBJ1-5	.	CASTSLETGDIGPQHF	TGTGCCAGCACCTCTCTGGAGACAGGGGATATAGGGCCCCAGCATTTT
TRBV14	.	TRBJ2-5	once	CASSQGTLGETQYF	TGTGCCAGCAGCCAAGGAACCTTGGGGGAGACCCAGTACTTC
TRBV7-8	.	TRBJ2-7	.	CASSGGTGTPSYEQYF	TGTGCCAGCAGCGGGGGGACGGGGACCCCTTCCTACGAGCAGTACTTC
TRBV7-2	.	TRBJ2-5	.	CATAIQETQYF	TGTGCCACCGCTATCCAAGAGACCCAGTACTTC
TRBV27	.	TRBJ2-6	.	CASRITAAGANVLTF	TGTGCCAGCAGGATAACAGCAGCTGGGGCCAACGTCCTGACTTTC
TRBV19	TRBD1	TRBJ1-5	.	CASSFLYRDRGRQPQHF	TGTGCCAGTAGTTTCCTCTACCGGGACAGGGGACGACAGCCCCAGCATTTT
TRBV6-5	.	TRBJ1-2	.	CASRDYLKANYGYTF	TGTGCCAGCAGAGACTATCTTAAAGCTAACTATGGCTACACCTTC
TRBV5-1	.	TRBJ2-2	.	CASAWVTGELFF	TGCGCCAGCGCATGGGTTACCGGGGAGCTGTTTTTT
TRBV7-9	.	TRBJ1-5	.	CASSASVGDYQPQHF	TGTGCCAGCAGCGCGTCGGTCGGAGATTATCAGCCCCAGCATTTT
TRBV6-5	.	TRBJ1-3	.	CASSQGWGGGTIYF	TGTGCCAGCAGTCAGGGTTGGGGTGGAGGCACCATATATTTT
TRBV28	.	TRBJ1-5	once	CASKSNRVSNQPQHF	TGTGCCAGCAAAAGTAACAGAGTTAGCAATCAGCCCCAGCATTTT
TRBV6-1	.	TRBJ1-3	.	CASSPGLHSGNTIYF	TGTGCCTCCAGTCCAGGGCTCCACTCTGGAAACACCATATATTTT
TRBV9	.	TRBJ2-1	few	CASSVGRAGSYNEQFF	TGTGCCAGCAGCGTAGGGAGGGCGGGCTCCTACAATGAGCAGTTCTTC
TRBV5-1	.	TRBJ1-1	.	CASSLGEGDVRGTEAFF	TGCGCCAGCAGCTTGGGGGAAGGGGATGTGAGGGGCACTGAAGCTTTCTTT
TRBV6-6	.	TRBJ2-7	.	CASSDGEQYF	TGTGCCAGCAGTGATGGCGAGCAGTACTTC
TRBV7-1	TRBD1	TRBJ1-1	.	CASSQPGQGNTEAFF	TGTGCCAGCAGCCAACCGGGACAGGGCAACACTGAAGCTTTCTTT
TRBV7-9	.	TRBJ2-7	once	CASSLTRGKGTYEQYF	TGTGCCAGCAGCCTTACTAGGGGGAAAGGGACCTACGAGCAGTACTTC
TRBV11-2	.	TRBJ1-5	once	CASSFSARVSDQPQHF	TGTGCCAGCAGCTTTTCCGCCAGGGTAAGCGATCAGCCCCAGCATTTT